Listed below are T cell receptor beta chains from one sample, sequenced in a study of control samples from healthy donors and cancer patients. Here immunoSEQ multiplex PCR was the method, and the copy in TCRdb shows in-frame clones only, minus some. The sample lists roughly 120,000 clones, 85% to 95% seen once, with around 1.8% in the top ten. What was sequenced was PBMCs. These TCRs come from a man aged 50 or older with head and neck cancer. CDR3s include the opening cysteine and the closing phenylalanine or tryptophan. D genes are given only for firm matches.

v_gene	d_gene	j_gene	CDR3aa
TRBV11-2	-	TRBJ2-7	CASSPTGGQAYEQYF
TRBV4-2	-	TRBJ1-4	CASSRRVGVNEKLFF
TRBV4-2	TRBD1	TRBJ1-4	CASSQERGREKLFF
TRBV7-9	TRBD2	TRBJ2-7	CASSLDVSGGASEQYF
TRBV6-5	-	TRBJ1-2	CATVTGPNYGYTF
TRBV5-8	TRBD2	TRBJ2-2	CASSWTSGATGELFF
TRBV6-6	-	TRBJ1-3	CASSYPGGAGNTIYF
TRBV5-3	TRBD1	TRBJ2-7	CARSPGTEKTFYEQYF
TRBV11-2	-	TRBJ2-1	CASSLWRGLYNEQFF
TRBV6-5	-	TRBJ2-3	CASREGPTDTQYF
TRBV20-1	-	TRBJ1-1	CRVQGNTEAFF
TRBV27	TRBD1	TRBJ2-7	CASSLSTGAYEQYF
TRBV4-3	-	TRBJ1-6	CASSHPPISSYNSPLHF
TRBV19	TRBD1	TRBJ2-7	CASSLGTGVYEQYF
TRBV7-6	-	TRBJ1-6	CASSLAWGMDNSPLHF
TRBV5-6	-	TRBJ2-7	CASSLGGSWGTEQYF
TRBV6-6	-	TRBJ1-6	CASSSRTDSYNSPLHF
TRBV28	-	TRBJ2-7	CASSLSTYEQYF
TRBV11-3	TRBD2	TRBJ2-3	CASSLSAGGTDTQYF
TRBV2	-	TRBJ1-2	CASSPGYGYTF
TRBV18	-	TRBJ1-1	CASSPPRVMNTEAFF
TRBV27	TRBD2	TRBJ2-1	CASSFSFAGGSSYNEQFF
TRBV29-1	TRBD2	TRBJ2-1	CSVPTSGGQDEQFF
TRBV4-3	-	TRBJ1-5	CASSQEFGQPQHF
TRBV11-2	-	TRBJ2-1	CASSLVGSSGEQFF
TRBV9	TRBD2	TRBJ2-1	CASSPREGLADNEQFF